This T cell receptor beta chain was documented in a study of CXCR3-negative and CXCR3-positive naive CD8 T cells. This clonotype is classed as medium-sized by frequency. Its antigen is unidentified. Germline V gives CDR1 DFQATT, CDR2 SNEGSKA (reference sequence). This CDR3 spans 13 amino acids. Each TRB cDNA library was prepared by 5' RACE (with UMI labels). For each CDR3 protein, TCRdb gives one entry from its re-call of the 5' RACE reads, without DNA. The sample table includes 6,500 to 10,000 distinct CDR3 sequences. Study conclusions and caveats: High diversity, comparable across both naive subsets, contrasted with much lower diversity in memory CD8+ cells. Relative to CXCR3-negative naive cells, CXCR3-positive naive cells had more hydrophobic TRB CDR3s.

The sequenced sample consisted of naive CXCR3+ CD8+ T cells from blood. Subset of the sample: CD45RO-CCR7+CD27+CD95- naive CD8+ T cells expressing CXCR3 (TNR3+). The J gene is TRBJ2-2, the V gene TRBV20-1; without DNA, the TCRdb call of TRBD1 cannot be checked. The TCR comes from a human donor in good health. Some clones in this sample may be carry-over from other donors' samples. The CDR3: CSATGTETGELFF.